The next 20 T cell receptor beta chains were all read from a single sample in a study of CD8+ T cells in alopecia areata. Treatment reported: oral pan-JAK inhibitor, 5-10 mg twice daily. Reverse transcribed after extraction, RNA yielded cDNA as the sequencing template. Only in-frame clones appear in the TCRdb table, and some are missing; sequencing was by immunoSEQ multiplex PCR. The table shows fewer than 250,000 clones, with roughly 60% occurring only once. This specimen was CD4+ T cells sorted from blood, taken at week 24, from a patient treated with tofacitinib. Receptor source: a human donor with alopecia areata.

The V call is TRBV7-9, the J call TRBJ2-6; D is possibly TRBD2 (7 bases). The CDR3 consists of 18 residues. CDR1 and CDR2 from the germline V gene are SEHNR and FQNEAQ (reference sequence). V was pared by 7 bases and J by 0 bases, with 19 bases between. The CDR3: CASTPGGRNPSGANVLTF. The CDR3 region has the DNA TGTGCCAGCACCCCGGGGGGCAGAAACCCCTCTGGGGCCAACGTCCTGACTTTC.

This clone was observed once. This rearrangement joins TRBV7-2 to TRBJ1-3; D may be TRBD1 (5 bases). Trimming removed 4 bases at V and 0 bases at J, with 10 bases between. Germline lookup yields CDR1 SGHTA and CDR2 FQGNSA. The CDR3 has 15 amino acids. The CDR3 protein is CASSSAGSSGNTIYF. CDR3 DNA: TGTGCCAGCAGCTCCGCAGGGAGCTCTGGAAACACCATATATTTT.

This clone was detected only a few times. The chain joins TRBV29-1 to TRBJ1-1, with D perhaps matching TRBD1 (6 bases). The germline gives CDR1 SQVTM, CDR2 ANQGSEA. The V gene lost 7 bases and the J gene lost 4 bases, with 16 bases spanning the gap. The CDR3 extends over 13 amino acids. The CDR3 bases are TGCAGCGGTGCTACAGGGTTGATCACTGAAGCTTTCTTT. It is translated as CSGATGLITEAFF. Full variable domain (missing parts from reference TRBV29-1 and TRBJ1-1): SAVISQKPSRDICQRGTSLTIQCQVDSQVTMMFWYRQQPGQSLTLIATANQGSEATYESGFVIDKFPISRPNLTFSTLTVSNMSPEDSSIYLCSGATGLITEAFFGQGTRLTVV.

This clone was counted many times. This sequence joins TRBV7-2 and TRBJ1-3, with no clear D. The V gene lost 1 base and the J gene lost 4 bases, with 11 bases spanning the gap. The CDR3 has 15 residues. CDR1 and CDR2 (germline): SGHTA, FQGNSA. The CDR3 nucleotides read TGTGCCAGCAGCTTAGATTATTCAATGGGAAACACCATATATTTT. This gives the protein CASSLDYSMGNTIYF.

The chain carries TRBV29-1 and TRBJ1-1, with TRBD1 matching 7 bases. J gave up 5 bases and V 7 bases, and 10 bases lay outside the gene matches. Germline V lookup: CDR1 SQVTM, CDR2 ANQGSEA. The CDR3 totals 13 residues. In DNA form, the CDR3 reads TGCAGCGCTGCAGGGGGGCTAGGTACTGAAGCTTTCTTT. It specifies CSAAGGLGTEAFF.

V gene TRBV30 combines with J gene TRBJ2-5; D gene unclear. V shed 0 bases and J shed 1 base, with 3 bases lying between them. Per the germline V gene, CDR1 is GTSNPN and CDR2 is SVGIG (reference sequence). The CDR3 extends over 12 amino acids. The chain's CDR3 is CAWSVRQETQYF. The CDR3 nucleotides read TGTGCCTGGAGTGTGCGCCAAGAGACCCAGTACTTC. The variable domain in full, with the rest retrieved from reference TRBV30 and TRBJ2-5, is SQTIHQWPATLVQPVGSPLSLECTVEGTSNPNLYWYRQAAGRGLQLLFYSVGIGQISSEVPQNLSASRPQDRQFILSSKKLLLSDSGFYLCAWSVRQETQYFGPGTRLLVL.

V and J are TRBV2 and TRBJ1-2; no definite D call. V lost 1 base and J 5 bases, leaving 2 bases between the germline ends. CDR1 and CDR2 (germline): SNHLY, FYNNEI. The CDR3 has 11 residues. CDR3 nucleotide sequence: TGTGCCAGCAGTGAAGTGTATGGCTACACCTTC. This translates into CASSEVYGYTF.

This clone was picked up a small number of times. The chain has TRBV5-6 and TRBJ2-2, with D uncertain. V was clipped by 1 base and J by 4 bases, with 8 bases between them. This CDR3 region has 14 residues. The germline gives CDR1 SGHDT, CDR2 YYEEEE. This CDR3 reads CASSLRVFTGELFF. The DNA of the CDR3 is TGTGCCAGCAGCTTGAGGGTCTTCACCGGGGAGCTGTTTTTT. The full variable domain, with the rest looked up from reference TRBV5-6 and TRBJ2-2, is DAGVTQSPTHLIKTRGQQVTLRCSPKSGHDTVSWYQQALGQGPQFIFQYYEEEERQRGNFPDRFSGHQFPNYSSELNVNALLLGDSALYLCASSLRVFTGELFFGEGSRLTVL.

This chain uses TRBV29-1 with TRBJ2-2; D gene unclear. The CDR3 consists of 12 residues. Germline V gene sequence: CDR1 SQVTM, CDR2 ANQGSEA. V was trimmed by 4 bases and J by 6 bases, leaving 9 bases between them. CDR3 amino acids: CSVGSGSGELFF. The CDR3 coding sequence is TGCAGCGTTGGGTCCGGGTCCGGGGAGCTGTTTTTT.

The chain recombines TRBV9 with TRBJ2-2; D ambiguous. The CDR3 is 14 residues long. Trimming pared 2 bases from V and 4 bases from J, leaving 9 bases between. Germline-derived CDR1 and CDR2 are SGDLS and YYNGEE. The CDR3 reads CASSVFSGTGELFF. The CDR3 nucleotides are TGTGCCAGCAGCGTCTTCTCGGGCACCGGGGAGCTGTTTTTT.

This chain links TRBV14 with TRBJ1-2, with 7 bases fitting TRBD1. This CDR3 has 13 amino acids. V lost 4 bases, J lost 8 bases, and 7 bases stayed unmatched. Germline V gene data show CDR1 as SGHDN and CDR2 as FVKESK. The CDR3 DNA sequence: TGTGCCAGCAGCCCCCTCCGGACAGGAGGCTACACCTTC. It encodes CASSPLRTGGYTF.

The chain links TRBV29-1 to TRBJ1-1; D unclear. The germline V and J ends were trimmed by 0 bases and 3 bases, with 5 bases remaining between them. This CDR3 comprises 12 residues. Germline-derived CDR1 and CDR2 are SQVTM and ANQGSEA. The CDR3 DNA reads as TGCAGCGTTGAAGAGACCTACACTGAAGCTTTCTTT. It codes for CSVEETYTEAFF. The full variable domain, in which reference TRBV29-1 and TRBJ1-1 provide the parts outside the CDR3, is SAVISQKPSRDICQRGTSLTIQCQVDSQVTMMFWYRQQPGQSLTLIATANQGSEATYESGFVIDKFPISRPNLTFSTLTVSNMSPEDSSIYLCSVEETYTEAFFGQGTRLTVV.

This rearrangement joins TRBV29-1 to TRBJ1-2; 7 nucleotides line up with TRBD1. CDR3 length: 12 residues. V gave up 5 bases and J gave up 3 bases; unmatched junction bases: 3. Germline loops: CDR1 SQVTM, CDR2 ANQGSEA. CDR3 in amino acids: CSVLGQHYGYTF. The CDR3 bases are TGCAGCGTTCTGGGACAGCACTATGGCTACACCTTC.

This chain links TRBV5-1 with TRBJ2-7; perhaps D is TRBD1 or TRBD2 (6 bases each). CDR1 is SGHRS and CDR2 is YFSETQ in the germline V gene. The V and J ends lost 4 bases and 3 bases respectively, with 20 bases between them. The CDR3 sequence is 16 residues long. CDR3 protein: CASSTNVGGLLYEQYF. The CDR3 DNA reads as TGCGCCAGCAGCACCAACGTCGGGGGCCTCCTCTACGAGCAGTACTTC.

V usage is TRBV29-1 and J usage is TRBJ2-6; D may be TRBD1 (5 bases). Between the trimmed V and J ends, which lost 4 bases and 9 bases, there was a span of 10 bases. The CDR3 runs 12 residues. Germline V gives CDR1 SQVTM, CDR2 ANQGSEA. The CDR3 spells CSVGQNGNVLTF. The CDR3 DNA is TGCAGCGTTGGACAGAATGGCAACGTCCTGACTTTC.

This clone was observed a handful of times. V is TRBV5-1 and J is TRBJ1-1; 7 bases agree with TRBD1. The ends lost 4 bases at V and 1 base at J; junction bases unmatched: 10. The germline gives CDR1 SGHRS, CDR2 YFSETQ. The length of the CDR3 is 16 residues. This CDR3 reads CASSTGSQGPNTEAFF. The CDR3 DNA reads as TGCGCCAGCAGCACAGGGTCACAGGGGCCGAACACTGAAGCTTTCTTT.

The CDR3: CASSLRDTSSYNEQFF. The CDR3 region has the DNA TGTGCCAGCAGCTTAAGGGACACGAGCTCCTACAATGAGCAGTTCTTC. The chain couples TRBV7-6 to TRBJ2-1; D possibly corresponds to TRBD1 (6 bases). This CDR3 contains 16 residues. Germline assignment: CDR1 SGHVS and CDR2 FNYEAQ. Trimming cost V 2 bases and J 0 bases, with 11 bases left between them. The whole variable domain, remainder taken from reference TRBV7-6 and TRBJ2-1, is GAGVSQSPRYKVTKRGQDVALRCDPISGHVSLYWYRQALGQGPEFLTYFNYEAQQDKSGLPNDRFSAERPEGSISTLTIQRTEQRDSAMYRCASSLRDTSSYNEQFFGPGTRLTVL.

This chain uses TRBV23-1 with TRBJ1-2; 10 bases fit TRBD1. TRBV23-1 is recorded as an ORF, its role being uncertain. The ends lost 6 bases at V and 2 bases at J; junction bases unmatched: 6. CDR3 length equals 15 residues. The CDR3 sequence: CASSLLGQGNYGYTF. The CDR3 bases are TGCGCCAGCAGCCTACTGGGACAGGGGAACTATGGCTACACCTTC.

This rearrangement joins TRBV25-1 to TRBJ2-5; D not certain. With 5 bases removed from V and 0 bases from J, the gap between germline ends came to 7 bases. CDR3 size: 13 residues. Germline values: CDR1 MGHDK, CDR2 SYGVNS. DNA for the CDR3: TGTGCCAGCAGTTTGGACCACCAAGAGACCCAGTACTTC. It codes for CASSLDHQETQYF.

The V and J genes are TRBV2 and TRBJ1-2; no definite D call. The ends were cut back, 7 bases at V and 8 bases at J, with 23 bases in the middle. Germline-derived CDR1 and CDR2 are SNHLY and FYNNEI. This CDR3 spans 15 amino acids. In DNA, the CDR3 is TGTGCCAGCACTAAGGATAACACGGATGGCGGGGGCTACACCTTC. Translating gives CASTKDNTDGGGYTF.